This TCR beta chain was sequenced during a study of T cells in Graves' hyperthyroidism and ophthalmopathy. Uncontrolled infection, other autoimmune disease, pregnancy or lactation barred patients from enrollment. This clonotype was recorded many times. Amplified regions were TCR beta CDR3 sequences from RNA transcripts. HTBI primers were employed in a first-round RT-PCR of the TCR CDR3. TCRdb reprocessed the multiplex PCR reads with MiXCR, giving one entry per CDR3 protein. Among under 350,000 distinct CDR3 sequences, approximately 15% were seen once, and the ten largest hold over 45%. The length of the CDR3 is 15 residues. V lost 2 bases and J 6 bases, leaving 15 bases between the germline ends. Germline V gene data show CDR1 as MNHNS and CDR2 as SASEGT.

The receptor's source is a woman aged 55-69 years with Graves' ophthalmopathy. The V and J genes are TRBV6-1 and TRBJ2-3, with unresolved D. Sequences were obtained from blood. The CDR3 spells CASSERSRVADTQYF. CDR3 in DNA: TGTGCCAGCAGTGAAAGGTCTAGAGTTGCGGATACGCAGTATTTT.